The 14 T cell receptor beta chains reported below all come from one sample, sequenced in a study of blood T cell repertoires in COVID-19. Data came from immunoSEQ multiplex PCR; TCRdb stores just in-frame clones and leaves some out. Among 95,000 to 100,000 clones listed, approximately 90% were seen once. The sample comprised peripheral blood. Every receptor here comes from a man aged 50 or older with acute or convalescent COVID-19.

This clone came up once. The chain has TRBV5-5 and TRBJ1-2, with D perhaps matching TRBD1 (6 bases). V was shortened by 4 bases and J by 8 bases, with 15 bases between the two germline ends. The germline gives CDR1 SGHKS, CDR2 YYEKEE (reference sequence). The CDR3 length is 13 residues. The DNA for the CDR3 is TGTGCCAGCAGCCCCCGCCAGGGGAACGGCTACACCTTC. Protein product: CASSPRQGNGYTF.

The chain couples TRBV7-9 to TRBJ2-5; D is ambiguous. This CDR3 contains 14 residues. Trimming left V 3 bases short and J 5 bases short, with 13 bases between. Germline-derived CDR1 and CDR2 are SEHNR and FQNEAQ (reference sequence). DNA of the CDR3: TGTGCCAGCAGCTTCCTCAGGTCTGAGGAGACCCAGTACTTC. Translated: CASSFLRSEETQYF.

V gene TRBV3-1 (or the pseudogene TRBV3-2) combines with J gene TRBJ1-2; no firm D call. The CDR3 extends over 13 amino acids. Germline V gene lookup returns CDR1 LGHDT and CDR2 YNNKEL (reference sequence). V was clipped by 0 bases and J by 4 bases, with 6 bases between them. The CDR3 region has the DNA TGTGCCAGCAGCCAAGAGAGATTCTATGGCTACACCTTC. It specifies CASSQERFYGYTF.

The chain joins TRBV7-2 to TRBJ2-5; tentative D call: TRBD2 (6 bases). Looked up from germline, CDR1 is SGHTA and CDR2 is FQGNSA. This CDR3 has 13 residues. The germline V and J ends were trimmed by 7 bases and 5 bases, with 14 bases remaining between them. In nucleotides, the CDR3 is TGTGCCAGCACCCCCGGGACTTCTGAGACCCAGTACTTC. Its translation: CASTPGTSETQYF.

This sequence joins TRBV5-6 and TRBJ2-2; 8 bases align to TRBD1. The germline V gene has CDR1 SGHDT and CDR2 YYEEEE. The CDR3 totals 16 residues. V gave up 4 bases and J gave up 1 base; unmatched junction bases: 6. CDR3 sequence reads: CASSAGQGLNTGELFF. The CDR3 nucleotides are TGTGCCAGCAGCGCCGGACAGGGCTTGAACACCGGGGAGCTGTTTTTT.

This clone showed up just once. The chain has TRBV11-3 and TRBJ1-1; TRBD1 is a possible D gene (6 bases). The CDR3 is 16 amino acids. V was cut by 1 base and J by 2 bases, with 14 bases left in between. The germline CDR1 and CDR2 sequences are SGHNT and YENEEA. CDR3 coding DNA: TGTGCCAGCAGCTTAGTAGTCGCAGGGACAAACACTGAAGCTTTCTTT. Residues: CASSLVVAGTNTEAFF.

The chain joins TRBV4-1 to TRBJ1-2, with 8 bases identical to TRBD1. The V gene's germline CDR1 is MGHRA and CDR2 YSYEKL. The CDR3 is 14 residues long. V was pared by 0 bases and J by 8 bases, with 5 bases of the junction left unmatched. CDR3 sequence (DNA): TGCGCCAGCAGCCAAGAAAACGACAGGGGCGGCTACACCTTC. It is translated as CASSQENDRGGYTF.

CDR3 nucleotides: TGTGCCAGCCGGACAGGGGCCGGCTACACCTTC. It yields the protein CASRTGAGYTF. This chain joins TRBV7-3 and TRBJ1-2, with 9 nucleotides matching TRBD1. CDR1 and CDR2 from the germline V gene are SGHTA and FQGTGA. The CDR3 totals 11 residues. V gave up 8 bases and J gave up 8 bases; unmatched junction bases: 3. The entire variable domain, with the rest obtained from reference TRBV7-3 and TRBJ1-2, is as follows: GAGVSQTPSNKVTEKGKYVELRCDPISGHTALYWYRQSLGQGPEFLIYFQGTGAADDSGLPNDRFFAVRPEGSVSTLKIQRTERGDSAVYLCASRTGAGYTFGSGTRLTVV.

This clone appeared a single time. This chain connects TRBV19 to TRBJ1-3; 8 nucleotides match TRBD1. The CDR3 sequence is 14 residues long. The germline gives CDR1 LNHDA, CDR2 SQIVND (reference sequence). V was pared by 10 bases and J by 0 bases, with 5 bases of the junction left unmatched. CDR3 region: CATKGQGSGNTIYF. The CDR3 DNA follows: TGTGCCACCAAAGGACAGGGCTCTGGAAACACCATATATTTT.

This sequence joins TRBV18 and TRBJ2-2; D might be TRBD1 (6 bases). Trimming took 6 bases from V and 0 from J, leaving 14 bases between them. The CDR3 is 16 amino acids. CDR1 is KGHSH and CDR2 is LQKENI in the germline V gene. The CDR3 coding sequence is TGTGCCAGCTCTACCCAGGGGACCCCGAACACCGGGGAGCTGTTTTTT. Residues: CASSTQGTPNTGELFF. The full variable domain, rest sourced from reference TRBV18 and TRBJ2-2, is NAGVMQNPRHLVRRRGQEARLRCSPMKGHSHVYWYRQLPEEGLKFMVYLQKENIIDESGMPKERFSAEFPKEGPSILRIQQVVRGDSAAYFCASSTQGTPNTGELFFGEGSRLTVL.

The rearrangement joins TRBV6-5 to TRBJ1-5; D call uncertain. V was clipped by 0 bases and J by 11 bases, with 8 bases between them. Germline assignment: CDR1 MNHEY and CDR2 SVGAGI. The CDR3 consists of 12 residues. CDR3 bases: TGTGCCAGCAGTTACTCCGGAGGAGCCCAGCATTTT. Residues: CASSYSGGAQHF.

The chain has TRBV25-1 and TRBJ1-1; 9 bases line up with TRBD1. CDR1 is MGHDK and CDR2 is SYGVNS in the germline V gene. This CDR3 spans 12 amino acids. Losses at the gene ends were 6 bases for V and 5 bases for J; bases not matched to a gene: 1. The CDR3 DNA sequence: TGTGCCAGCAGACAGGGGGCGACTGAAGCTTTCTTT. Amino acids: CASRQGATEAFF.

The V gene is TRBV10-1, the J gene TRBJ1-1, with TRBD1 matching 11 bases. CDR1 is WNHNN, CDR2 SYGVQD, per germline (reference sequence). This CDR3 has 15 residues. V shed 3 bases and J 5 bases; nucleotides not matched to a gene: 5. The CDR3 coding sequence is TGCGCCAGCAGTGAAATGGGGACAGGGGGGACTGAAGCTTTCTTT. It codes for CASSEMGTGGTEAFF.

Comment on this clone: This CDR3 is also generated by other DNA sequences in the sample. CDR3 region: CASSIQGANYGYTF. In DNA form, the CDR3 reads TGTGCCAGTAGTATCCAGGGTGCGAACTATGGCTACACCTTC. This chain connects TRBV19 to TRBJ1-2; weak D call: TRBD1 (5 bases). This CDR3 has 14 amino acids. The V and J ends lost 3 bases and 2 bases respectively, with 10 bases between them. Germline CDR1 is LNHDA and CDR2 is SQIVND (reference sequence).